This T cell receptor beta chain was found in a study of OX40 agonist ivuxolimab in advanced cancers. For the study at large: There were three patients with partial responses, one having hepatocellular carcinoma and two cutaneous melanoma. Study results and limitations: Circulating CD4+ and CD8+ T cells showed clonal expansion by week 6 at 0.1 to 3.0 mg/kg. Expanded clones were, on average, more numerous in CD8+ T cells than in CD4+.

This CDR3 region has 15 residues. CDR1 MDHEN and CDR2 SYDVKM come from the germline V gene. V was pared by 0 bases and J by 7 bases, with 13 bases between. Profiling relied on immunoSEQ multiplex PCR, and the TCRdb table lists in-frame clones only, not all of them. The table lists approximately 35,000 clones, roughly four fifths of them singletons. This clone was seen just once. Its antigen is unidentified. The sequence derives from an adult with an advanced solid tumor such as melanoma, head and neck, liver or kidney cancer. The input for sequencing was CD4+ or CD8+ T cells sorted from blood, taken in a trial of the OX40 agonist ivuxolimab. V gene TRBV28 combines with J gene TRBJ2-1, with D possibly being TRBD2 (5 bases). In nucleotides, the CDR3 is TGTGCCAGCAGTTTATGGGCGAACCAGCGGAATGAGCAGTTCTTC. Its translation: CASSLWANQRNEQFF.